The 26 T cell receptor beta chains below were found in one sample sequenced in a study of healthy donors' naive CD4 and CD8 T cells. Starting from 500 ng of total RNA, TCR libraries were made with linear amplification. TCRdb fed the reads into MiXCR, producing one record per CDR3 protein. The data contain 200,000 or so distinct CDR3 sequences, 65% to 75% of them singletons. The source material was naive CD4+ and CD8+ T cells sorted from blood, pooled from several donors. These receptors came from a pool of human donors in good health; the sample pools cells from several healthy donors.

The CDR3 reads CSVDADSGANVLTF. CDR3 nucleotides: TGCAGCGTTGATGCAGACTCTGGGGCCAACGTCCTGACTTTC. J is TRBJ2-6 and V is TRBV29-1; D is ambiguous. Between the trimmed V and J ends, which lost 3 bases and 0 bases, there was a span of 6 bases. CDR1 and CDR2 (germline): SQVTM, ANQGSEA. The CDR3 consists of 14 residues.

V and J are TRBV6-6 and TRBJ1-5, with D maybe TRBD1 (5 bases). This CDR3 is 14 amino acids long. Deletions cut 7 bases from V and 3 bases from J, with 13 bases between. Germline assignment: CDR1 MNHNY and CDR2 SVGAGI (reference sequence). Here the CDR3 DNA reads TGTGCCAGCAACAACCGGGGCCACAATCAGCCCCAGCATTTT. Its protein product is CASNNRGHNQPQHF.

The V call is TRBV20-1, the J call TRBJ2-7; the match to TRBD1 covers 9 bases. Germline V CDR1 and CDR2: DFQATT, SNEGSKA (reference sequence). Germline trimming cut 3 bases from V and 2 bases from J; bases unmatched to any gene: 8. CDR3 length: 15 amino acids. CDR3 sequence: CSASAGTGRPYEQYV. For the CDR3, the DNA is TGCAGTGCTAGCGCCGGGACAGGGAGGCCCTACGAGCAGTACGTC.

The chain is built from TRBV29-1 and TRBJ1-1, with D hard to call. Trimming shortened V by 4 bases and J by 1 base, and 13 bases separated the two germline ends. The CDR3 consists of 14 residues. Germline V gene data show CDR1 as SQVTM and CDR2 as ANQGSEA. The CDR3 is CSVGHRQANTEAFF. CDR3 in DNA: TGCAGCGTTGGTCACCGGCAGGCGAACACTGAAGCTTTCTTT.

The rearrangement joins TRBV30 to TRBJ1-2; TRBD1 is a possible D gene (5 bases). CDR3 size: 13 residues. Trimming took off 0 bases at V and 7 bases at J, with 12 bases between the two ends. Per the germline V gene, CDR1 is GTSNPN and CDR2 is SVGIG (reference sequence). The DNA of the CDR3 is TGTGCCTGGAGTGTGAGGGGCGATTTTGGCTACACCTTC. It specifies CAWSVRGDFGYTF.

This sequence joins TRBV11-2 and TRBJ2-3, with D unresolved. V was shortened by 2 bases and J by 2 bases, with 11 bases between the two germline ends. Germline loops: CDR1 SGHAT, CDR2 FQNNGV. The CDR3 extends over 15 amino acids. As DNA, the CDR3 is TGTGCCAGCAGCTTAAAAGGGCGCTCCACAGATACGCAGTATTTT. This sequence encodes CASSLKGRSTDTQYF. Supplemented by reference TRBV11-2 and TRBJ2-3, the full variable domain reads EAGVAQSPRYKIIEKRQSVAFWCNPISGHATLYWYQQILGQGPKLLIQFQNNGVVDDSQLPKDRFSAERLKGVDSTLKIQPAKLEDSAVYLCASSLKGRSTDTQYFGPGTRLTVL.

The rearrangement joins TRBV2 to TRBJ1-1, with D tentatively TRBD1 (6 bases). The CDR3 is 15 amino acids. Germline assignment: CDR1 SNHLY and CDR2 FYNNEI. The V gene lost 0 bases and the J gene lost 4 bases, with 12 bases spanning the gap. The chain's CDR3 is CASSEAIQGGTEAFF. DNA of the CDR3: TGTGCCAGCAGTGAAGCCATACAGGGAGGCACTGAAGCTTTCTTT.

The rearrangement joins TRBV27 to TRBJ2-7, with D possibly TRBD1 on 5 matching bases. This CDR3 is built from 15 residues. Germline CDR1 MNHEY, CDR2 SMNVEV (reference sequence). Trimming removed 2 bases at V and 3 bases at J, with 14 bases between. The CDR3 region is CASSLAPQGIYEQYF. CDR3 coding DNA: TGTGCCAGCAGTTTAGCCCCCCAGGGAATCTACGAGCAGTACTTC.

This clonotype was counted between two and nine times. CDR3 residues: CSVAGDSNQPQHF. In DNA, the CDR3 is TGCAGCGTCGCAGGAGATAGCAATCAGCCCCAGCATTTT. The chain joins TRBV29-1 to TRBJ1-5; D not certain. Germline loops: CDR1 SQVTM, CDR2 ANQGSEA. The CDR3 covers 13 residues. Trimming removed 6 bases from V and 0 bases from J, with 9 bases in between.

The gene calls are TRBV6-6 and TRBJ2-1, with TRBD2 matching over 11 bases. CDR3 length: 17 residues. Trimming removed 5 bases from V and 5 bases from J; junction bases left unmatched: 11. The germline V gene encodes CDR1 MNHNY and CDR2 SVGAGI (reference sequence). The CDR3 here is CASSHLSSGRSNNEQFF. DNA of the CDR3: TGTGCCAGCAGTCACCTGTCTAGCGGGAGGTCGAACAATGAGCAGTTCTTC.

The table lists this clonotype with a few counts. The chain couples TRBV6-1 to TRBJ1-6, with 7 nucleotides matching TRBD1. The germline V gene encodes CDR1 MNHNS and CDR2 SASEGT. This CDR3 is built from 17 residues. Trimming cost V 1 base and J 11 bases; bases outside gene matches: 14. CDR3 sequence: CASSEGPLGQLRAPLHF. CDR3 coding DNA: TGTGCCAGCAGTGAAGGACCCCTGGGACAGCTACGAGCACCCCTCCACTTT.

This chain connects TRBV27 to TRBJ1-2; the D is unclear. Looked up from germline, CDR1 is MNHEY and CDR2 is SMNVEV (reference sequence). The length of the CDR3 is 16 residues. V gave up 4 bases and J gave up 4 bases, with 19 bases separating them. CDR3 protein: CASSSLARARVYGYTF. As DNA, the CDR3 is TGTGCCAGCAGTTCCCTCGCAAGGGCGAGAGTCTATGGCTACACCTTC.

The V and J genes are TRBV19 and TRBJ1-1; no definite D call. Germline values: CDR1 LNHDA, CDR2 SQIVND (reference sequence). With 5 bases removed from V and 1 base from J, the gap between germline ends came to 8 bases. The CDR3 sequence is 13 residues long. CDR3 nucleotides: TGTGCCAGTAGTGTCCTCGCGAACACTGAAGCTTTCTTT. Protein sequence: CASSVLANTEAFF.

The chain recombines TRBV6-5 with TRBJ2-7; D is possibly TRBD2 (5 bases). The length of the CDR3 is 14 residues. V shed 7 bases and J shed 0 bases, with 13 bases lying between them. Looked up from germline, CDR1 is MNHEY and CDR2 is SVGAGI. The CDR3 loop is CASTSSAGSYEQYF. The CDR3 DNA reads TGTGCCAGCACCTCCTCGGCGGGCTCCTACGAGCAGTACTTC.

The chain links TRBV5-4 to TRBJ2-1; 11 nucleotides line up with TRBD1. This CDR3 spans 14 amino acids. V lost 4 bases, J lost 8 bases, and 5 bases stayed unmatched. Germline CDR1 reads SGHNT; CDR2 reads YYREEE (reference sequence). CDR3 sequence (DNA): TGTGCCAGCAGCGGGAGGACAGGGGGCGATGAGCAGTTCTTC. Amino acid sequence: CASSGRTGGDEQFF.

This clonotype was seen a handful of times. V and J are TRBV19 and TRBJ1-2; the match to TRBD1 covers 7 bases. The CDR3 has 15 residues. The germline V gene encodes CDR1 LNHDA and CDR2 SQIVND (reference sequence). V lost 5 bases and J lost 6; bases outside the gene matches: 12. The chain's CDR3 is CASSLQGPRPDGYTF. DNA of the CDR3: TGTGCCAGTAGTCTACAGGGGCCTAGGCCCGATGGCTACACCTTC.

The chain carries TRBV15 and TRBJ2-5, with D perhaps matching TRBD1 (6 bases). Germline loops: CDR1 LNHNV, CDR2 YYDKDF (reference sequence). V lost 3 bases to trimming and J lost 2 bases, with 10 bases between them. CDR3 length: 14 residues. In DNA, the CDR3 is TGTGCCACCAGCAGCCTCGGACAGCAAGAGACCCAGTACTTC. Residues: CATSSLGQQETQYF.

The chain is built from TRBV29-1 and TRBJ2-7; a possible D gene is TRBD1 (6 bases). The V gene lost 1 base and the J gene lost 4 bases, with 11 bases spanning the gap. Germline lookup yields CDR1 SQVTM and CDR2 ANQGSEA. The length of the CDR3 is 13 residues. The CDR3, as DNA: TGCAGCGTTGAAGGGGGACAAGATTACGAGCAGTACTTC. As protein: CSVEGGQDYEQYF.

The CDR3 is CASSYRLGTRNNEQFF. Here the CDR3 DNA reads TGTGCCAGCAGTTACAGGTTAGGAACAAGGAACAATGAGCAGTTCTTC. The chain links TRBV6-5 to TRBJ2-1, with unresolved D. Per germline, CDR1 MNHEY and CDR2 SVGAGI. Deletions cut 2 bases from V and 5 bases from J, with 16 bases between. The CDR3 length is 16 residues.

The CDR3 DNA reads TGCAGTGCTAGAAGGGGTAGCGGGAGCGTGGAGACCCAGTACTTC. Translation: CSARRGSGSVETQYF. J is TRBJ2-5 and V is TRBV20-1, with 9 nucleotides matching TRBD2. The junction had 9 bases not matched to a gene; V was cut back by 2 bases and J by 5 bases. The length of the CDR3 is 15 residues. CDR1 is DFQATT, CDR2 SNEGSKA, per germline (reference sequence).

Notes on this clonotype: One end of the junction fails to match germline, which may point to a read error. This chain links TRBV29-1 with TRBJ2-4, with a tentative D call TRBD2 (6 bases). Germline V CDR1 and CDR2: SQVTM, ANQGSEA. The CDR3 has 11 amino acids. CDR3 nucleotides: TGCAGCGTGGCGGGACCCGGAAAACTAGACTTC. Its translation: CSVAGPGKLDF.

The CDR3 sequence is CASSQDEPTSEGETQYF. The CDR3 region has the DNA TGCGCCAGCAGCCAAGATGAACCTACTAGCGAAGGAGAGACCCAGTACTTC. The genes are TRBV4-3 and TRBJ2-5; TRBD2 agrees at 7 bases. This CDR3 region has 17 residues. The ends lost 0 bases at V and 4 bases at J; junction bases unmatched: 11. Germline V gene sequence: CDR1 LGHNA, CDR2 YSLEER.

This clonotype was seen only a few times. V and J are TRBV29-1 and TRBJ1-5; D is undetermined. The ends were cut back, 6 bases at V and 5 bases at J, with 14 bases in the middle. CDR3 length: 13 amino acids. The germline V gene has CDR1 SQVTM and CDR2 ANQGSEA. This chain's CDR3 is CSVATGDYQPQHF. In nucleotides, the CDR3 is TGCAGCGTGGCGACGGGCGATTATCAGCCCCAGCATTTT.

The V call is TRBV6-5, the J call TRBJ2-1, with 9 nucleotides matching TRBD1. With 4 bases clipped from V and 3 bases from J, the junction kept 4 bases outside the gene matches. CDR1 and CDR2 from the germline V gene are MNHEY and SVGAGI. The CDR3 is made up of 15 amino acids. The CDR3 region has the DNA TGTGCCAGCAGTTTGGACAGGGGCGACTACAATGAGCAGTTCTTC. Its translation is CASSLDRGDYNEQFF.

In its sample, this clonotype was seen once. The genes are TRBV29-1 and TRBJ1-1; D unclear. Between the trimmed V and J ends, which lost 7 bases and 2 bases, there was a span of 11 bases. The CDR3 has 12 residues. The germline V gene encodes CDR1 SQVTM and CDR2 ANQGSEA. The CDR3 loop is CSARSLNTEAFF. The CDR3 DNA sequence: TGCAGCGCCCGAAGTTTAAACACTGAAGCTTTCTTT.

The rearrangement uses TRBV29-1 and TRBJ2-1; no reliable D call. This CDR3 has 13 amino acids. In germline, CDR1 is SQVTM, CDR2 ANQGSEA. V dropped 7 bases and J dropped 1 base, with 11 bases sitting between them. CDR3 in amino acids: CSGLSGSYNEQFF. The DNA for the CDR3 is TGCAGCGGATTGAGTGGGTCCTACAATGAGCAGTTCTTC.